A selection of T cell receptor beta chains follows, all from one sample in a study of T-cell reconstitution after alpha-beta-depleted transplantation in children. TCRdb re-called the PCR reads with MiXCR, one entry per CDR3 protein. The data contain about 540,000 distinct CDR3 sequences, about 16% of them singletons. The sequencing used PBMCs from the stem cell graft donor, collected from the stem cell graft. These receptors were obtained from a human donor who donated a stem cell graft to a child with acute lymphoblastic leukemia. Each CDR3 is given with its conserved first and last residue. The D gene is left open where the match is weak.

>-|TRBV4-1
CASSQEHRRPYEQYF
>TRBD2|TRBV4-2
CASSQGPSGRNHNEQFF
>-|TRBV29-1
CSVELAGISSYEQYF
>-|TRBV6-2/TRBV6-3
CASSYSTASYEQYF
>-|TRBV5-1
CASSPPSITDTQYF
>-|TRBV4-1
CASSRAENNEQFF
>TRBD1|TRBV5-1
CASSEGAGQVLGDTQYF
>TRBD2|TRBV20-1
CSAGLGLYNEQFF
>TRBD1|TRBV6-1
CASSRDRVQTDTQYF
>-|TRBV12-3/TRBV12-4
CASRTASGANVLTF
>-|TRBV11-1
CASSLVLGLAAEAFF
>-|TRBV12-3/TRBV12-4
CASSRGGSGEKLFF
>-|TRBV6-6
CAAGGSYNEQFF
>-|TRBV12-5
CASGPRPGGDTQYF
>TRBD1|TRBV7-8
CASSKRDRGNTEAFF
>-|TRBV27
CASSFQGTGGEQYF
>TRBD2|TRBV19
CASSAHPSGRDNEQFF
>-|TRBV29-1
CSVEGRVGLNTEAFF
>TRBD1|TRBV5-5
CASSRYPGQLNTEAFF
>-|TRBV4-1
CASSQEVRRVDPYNEQFF
>-|TRBV20-1
CSAKAGSYNEQFF
>-|TRBV20-1
CSAGPSDYNEQFF
>-|TRBV25-1
CASSYSVVSYNEQFF
>-|TRBV29-1
CSVDGLDLGTEAFF
>-|TRBV5-1
CASSLEGLNQPQHF
>-|TRBV7-8
CASSLFDGRSIYNEQFF
>-|TRBV29-1
CSVEDGINTEAFF
>-|TRBV2
CASQRTENSPLHF
>TRBD1|TRBV5-1
CASRTRDRGEGYTF
>-|TRBV7-9
CASSHGENIQYF
>TRBD1|TRBV2
CASKQGAMNTEAFF
>-|TRBV29-1
CSEGGQGVYNEQFF
>-|TRBV5-6
CASSLKGGGYNQPQHF
>TRBD2|TRBV20-1
CSATGLAATNEQFF
>-|TRBV5-5
CASSLEWGATYEQYF
>-|TRBV12-3/TRBV12-4
CASSRWGSSYEQYF
>TRBD2|TRBV5-1
CASSLQAGANTGELFF
>TRBD2|TRBV2
CASLIAGKGAYNEQFF
>-|TRBV7-9
CASLGPTQETQYF
>-|TRBV18
CASSPHDGQETQYF
>TRBD2|TRBV5-1
CASSWGLAGAITDTQYF
>-|TRBV12-3/TRBV12-4
CASSLAAWGALTEQYF
>-|TRBV20-1
CSARDRSRGGASDEQYF
>-|TRBV12-3/TRBV12-4
CASKGGFYNQPQHF
>-|TRBV20-1
CSARDTGNTEAFF
>TRBD2|TRBV2
CARQGLAVANEQFF
>TRBD1|TRBV7-9
CASSSTGTGLDEQYF
>TRBD2|TRBV20-1
CSASANPGTSFNFSYEQYF
>-|TRBV29-1
CSVVRDKKDYSNQPQHF
>TRBD1|TRBV7-2
CASSLGGTGYADTQYF